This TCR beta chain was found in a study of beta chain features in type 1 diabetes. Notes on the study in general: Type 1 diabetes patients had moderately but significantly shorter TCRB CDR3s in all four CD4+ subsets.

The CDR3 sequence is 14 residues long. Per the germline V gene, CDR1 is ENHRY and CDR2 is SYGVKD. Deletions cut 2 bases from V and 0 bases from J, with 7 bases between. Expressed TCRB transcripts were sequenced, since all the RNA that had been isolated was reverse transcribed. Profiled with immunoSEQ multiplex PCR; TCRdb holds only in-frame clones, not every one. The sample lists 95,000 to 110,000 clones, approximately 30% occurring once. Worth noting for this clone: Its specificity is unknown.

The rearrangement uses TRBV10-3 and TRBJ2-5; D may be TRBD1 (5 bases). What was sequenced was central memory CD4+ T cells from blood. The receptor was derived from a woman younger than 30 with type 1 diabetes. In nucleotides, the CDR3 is TGTGCCATCAGTGAGATGACAGACCAAGAGACCCAGTACTTC. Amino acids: CAISEMTDQETQYF.